This record looks at one T cell receptor (beta chain) sequence and its context. How the authors handled the data: How many nucleated cells were present was estimated from reference gene primer amplification. TCRdb's copy holds only in-frame clones and misses some; the assay was immunoSEQ multiplex PCR. Clonal size and the V and J genes are those of that table, whereas D and trimming came from the DNA. This table holds under 150,000 clones, approximately 89% found once. Per germline, CDR1 SGHVS and CDR2 FNYEAQ. V lost 5 bases to trimming and J lost 9 bases, with 20 bases between them. The length of the CDR3 is 16 residues. This sample stems from a study of blood T cell repertoires in COVID-19. Study at large: Material from acute and convalescent COVID-19 was sourced from the United States, Italy and Spain. Nucleic acid was either cDNA or gDNA, and it came from T cells, B-cell-depleted T cells, or PBMCs.

The TCR was taken from a human donor in a cohort sampled during active COVID-19. The material sequenced was peripheral blood. The chain joins TRBV7-6 to TRBJ1-6; weak D call: TRBD1 (6 bases). CDR3 residues: CASSPWTDQTVSPLHF. DNA of the CDR3: TGTGCCAGCAGCCCTTGGACAGACCAAACGGTTTCACCCCTCCACTTT.